A selection of T cell receptor beta chains follows, all from one sample in a study of CD8 T cells in ankylosing spondylitis. TCRdb called the 5' RACE reads again in MiXCR, with one record for every CDR3 protein. Of hundreds of thousands of distinct CDR3 sequences in the sample, 10% to 15% were seen once. Sequencing input: blood, either unsorted or a sorted T cell fraction (not recorded which). These receptors were collected from a male donor with ankylosing spondylitis. The conserved cysteine and the conserved F or W are not part of the CDR3 here.

TRBJ1-2 | TRBV27 | ASSLAGATGYT
TRBJ1-2 | TRBV7-2 | ASSLVPPLGYGYT
TRBJ1-6 | TRBV6-1 | ASSPYRGQNSPLH
TRBJ2-3 | TRBV5-1 | ASSLEFRGSATDTQY
TRBJ2-3 | TRBV20-1 | SARDPVAGLADTQY
TRBJ2-6 | TRBV20-1 | SARNRGSGANVLT
TRBJ2-5 | TRBV20-1 | SARKSLTQETQY
TRBJ1-1 | TRBV5-1 | ASSLSRGLIEAF
TRBJ2-3 | TRBV7-9 | ASSPYRVDTQY
TRBJ2-5 | TRBV4-2 | ASSQGAGVGETQY
TRBJ2-7 | TRBV7-2 | ASSPRGGHHEQY
TRBJ1-1 | TRBV2 | ASSVSNTEAF
TRBJ2-6 | TRBV5-1 | ASSRTGRSSGANVLT
TRBJ1-5 | TRBV6-1 | ASRRGTNQPQH
TRBJ2-3 | TRBV7-9 | ASGHLSTDTQY
TRBJ2-2 | TRBV5-1 | ASSLAISGELF
TRBJ2-5 | TRBV4-2 | ASSQRGVAEKETQY
TRBJ1-2 | TRBV3-1 | ASSQRADPYGYT
TRBJ1-2 | TRBV11-2 | ASSHGASGYGYT
TRBJ1-5 | TRBV5-1 | ASSPTGTGGNQPQH
TRBJ1-1 | TRBV18 | ASSLTQGTNTEAF
TRBJ1-1 | TRBV10-3 | AISEKSLEAF
TRBJ1-1 | TRBV12-3/TRBV12-4 | ASSLARVSQAF
TRBJ1-6 | TRBV20-1 | SARDDRERSPLH
TRBJ2-5 | TRBV12-3/TRBV12-4 | ASTRGQETQY
TRBJ1-1 | TRBV6-2/TRBV6-3 | ASSYWVNTEAF
TRBJ1-1 | TRBV3-1 | ASSQLTGGGSEAF
TRBJ2-3 | TRBV4-3 | ASSQGPYRETDTQY
TRBJ1-1 | TRBV3-1 | ASSRQGSEAF
TRBJ2-1 | TRBV4-3 | ASSRVAGGVVYEQF
TRBJ1-5 | TRBV5-1 | ASSFGGRDNQPQH
TRBJ2-5 | TRBV20-1 | SANGQNQETQY
TRBJ2-2 | TRBV12-3/TRBV12-4 | ASRSTARGTGELF
TRBJ2-2 | TRBV6-5 | ASSYPSRDRGLVTGELF
TRBJ2-1 | TRBV24-1 | ATSGLAALSYNEQF